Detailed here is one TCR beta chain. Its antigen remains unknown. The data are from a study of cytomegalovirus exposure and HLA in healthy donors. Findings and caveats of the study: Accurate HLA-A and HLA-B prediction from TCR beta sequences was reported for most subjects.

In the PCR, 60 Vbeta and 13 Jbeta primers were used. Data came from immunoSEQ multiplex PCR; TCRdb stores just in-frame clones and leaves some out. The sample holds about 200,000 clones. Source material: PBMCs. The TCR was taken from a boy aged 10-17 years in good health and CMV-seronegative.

This CDR3 reads CASNQGLAYEQYF. CDR3 sequence (DNA): TGTGCCAGCAACCAAGGACTAGCCTACGAGCAGTACTTC. The V call is TRBV2, the J call TRBJ2-7; TRBD2 agrees at 7 bases. The ends lost 7 bases at V and 2 bases at J; junction bases unmatched: 5. This CDR3 comprises 13 residues. Germline assignment: CDR1 SNHLY and CDR2 FYNNEI. Full variable domain (remainder filled in from reference TRBV2 and TRBJ2-7): EPEVTQTPSHQVTQMGQEVILRCVPISNHLYFYWYRQILGQKVEFLVSFYNNEISEKSEIFDDQFSVERPDGSNFTLKIRSTKLEDSAMYFCASNQGLAYEQYFGPGTRLTVT.